This T cell receptor (beta chain) was sequenced during a study of OX40 agonist ivuxolimab in advanced cancers. Whole-study context: Ivuxolimab was delivered to patients intravenously every 2 weeks at doses spanning 0.01 to 10 mg/kg.

Germline V gene data show CDR1 as ENHRY and CDR2 as SYGVKD. V shed 3 bases, J shed 8 bases, and the junction held 7 bases outside the gene matches. The length of the CDR3 is 14 residues. TCRdb's table, derived via immunoSEQ multiplex PCR, lists solely in-frame clones and lacks some. The data show about 110,000 clones, with roughly 89% seen just once and about 0.28% held by the top ten. This sequence was found in an adult with an advanced solid tumor such as melanoma, head and neck, liver or kidney cancer. The sample was CD4+ or CD8+ T cells sorted from blood, taken in a trial of the OX40 agonist ivuxolimab. The chain combines TRBV10-3 with TRBJ1-2; 9 bases map to TRBD1. The CDR3 is CAISDEGTGWGYTF. Here the CDR3 DNA reads TGTGCCATCAGTGATGAAGGGACAGGGTGGGGCTACACCTTC.